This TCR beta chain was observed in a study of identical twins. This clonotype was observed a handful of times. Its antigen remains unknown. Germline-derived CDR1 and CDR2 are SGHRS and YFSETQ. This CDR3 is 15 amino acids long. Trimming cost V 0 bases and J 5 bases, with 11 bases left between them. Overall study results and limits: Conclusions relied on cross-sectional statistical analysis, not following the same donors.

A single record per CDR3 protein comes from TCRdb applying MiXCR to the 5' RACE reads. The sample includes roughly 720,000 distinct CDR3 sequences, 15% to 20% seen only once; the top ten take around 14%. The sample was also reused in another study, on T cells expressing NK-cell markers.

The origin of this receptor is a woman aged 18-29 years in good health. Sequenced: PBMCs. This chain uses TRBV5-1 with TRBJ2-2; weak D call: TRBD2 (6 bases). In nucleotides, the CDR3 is TGCGCCAGCAGCTTGGAGTTGGGAGGTACCGGGGAGCTGTTTTTT. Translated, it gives CASSLELGGTGELFF.